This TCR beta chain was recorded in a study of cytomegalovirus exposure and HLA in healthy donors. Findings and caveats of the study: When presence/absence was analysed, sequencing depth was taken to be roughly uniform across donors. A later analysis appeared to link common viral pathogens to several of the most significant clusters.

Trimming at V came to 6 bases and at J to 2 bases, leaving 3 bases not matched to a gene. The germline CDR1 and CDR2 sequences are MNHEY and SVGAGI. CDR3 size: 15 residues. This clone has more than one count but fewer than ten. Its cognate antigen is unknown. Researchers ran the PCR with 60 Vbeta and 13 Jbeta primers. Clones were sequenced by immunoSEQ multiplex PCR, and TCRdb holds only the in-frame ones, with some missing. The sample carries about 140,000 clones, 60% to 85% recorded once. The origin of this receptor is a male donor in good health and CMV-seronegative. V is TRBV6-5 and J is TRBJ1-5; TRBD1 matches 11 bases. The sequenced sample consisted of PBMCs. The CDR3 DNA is TGTGCCAGCAGAGGGACAGGGGGTGGCAATCAGCCCCAGCATTTT. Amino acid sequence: CASRGTGGGNQPQHF.